This T cell receptor (beta chain) was captured by sequencing in a study of neurological immune-mediated disorders. Findings and caveats of the study: None of the CDR3 amino acid sequences of expanded clones recurred across subjects, suggesting private repertoires in all groups.

The CDR3 is 16 residues long. The germline gives CDR1 DFQATT, CDR2 SNEGSKA (reference sequence). Trimming left V 5 bases short and J 4 bases short, with 21 bases between. The authors produced cDNA by 5'RACE using 10-nucleotide random UMIs. Each CDR3 protein is one row after TCRdb ran MiXCR on the 5' RACE reads. The sample lists about 49,000 distinct CDR3 sequences, 9% to 10% occurring once. This clonotype was seen many times. Its antigen remains unidentified. Time point specified: longitudinal time-point 1 (baseline). This TCR was recovered from a woman between 40 and 50 years old in good health. What was sequenced was PBMCs. V gene TRBV20-1 combines with J gene TRBJ2-1; D not resolved. CDR3 loop: CSASRRPGPFYNEQFF. CDR3 coding DNA: TGCAGTGCTTCTCGTCGACCGGGTCCCTTTTACAATGAGCAGTTCTTC.